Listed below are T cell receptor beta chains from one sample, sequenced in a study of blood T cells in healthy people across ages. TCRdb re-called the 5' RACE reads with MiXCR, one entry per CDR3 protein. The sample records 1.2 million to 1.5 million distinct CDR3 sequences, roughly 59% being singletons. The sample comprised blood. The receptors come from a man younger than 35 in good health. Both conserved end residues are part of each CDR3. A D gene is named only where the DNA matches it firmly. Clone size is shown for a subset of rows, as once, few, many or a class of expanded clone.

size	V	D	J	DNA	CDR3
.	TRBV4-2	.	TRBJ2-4	TGTGCCAGCAGCCAGTCGCTGGAGACTATCCTGTACTTC	CASSQSLETILYF
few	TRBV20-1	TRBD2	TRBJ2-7	TGCAGTGCTAGAGCTGGGGGAGGGCCTGAAGAGCAGTACTTC	CSARAGGGPEEQYF
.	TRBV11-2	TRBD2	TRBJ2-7	TGTGCCAGCATCTACAAAGGGGCGGGAGGGCCCTCCGAGCAGTACTTC	CASIYKGAGGPSEQYF
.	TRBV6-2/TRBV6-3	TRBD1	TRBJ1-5	TGTGCCAGCGAGACCGCGGATACAGGGGACAATCAGCCCCAGCATTTT	CASETADTGDNQPQHF
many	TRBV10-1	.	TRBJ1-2	TGCGCCAGCACCGCTCAGACCCGCTACACCTTC	CASTAQTRYTF
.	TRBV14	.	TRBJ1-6	TGTGCCAGCAGCCAAGACGCCCGCTATAATTCACCCCTCCACTTT	CASSQDARYNSPLHF
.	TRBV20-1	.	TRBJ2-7	TGCAGTGCCCCCCTTGGCGGAGGGCTCTCCTACGAGCAGTACTTC	CSAPLGGGLSYEQYF
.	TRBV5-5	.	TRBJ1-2	TGTGCCAGCAGCTTGGCCCCGGATAACTATGGCTACACCTTC	CASSLAPDNYGYTF
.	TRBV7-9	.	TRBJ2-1	TGTGCCAGCAGCTTTGCCGACAGGAACAATGAGCAGTTCTTC	CASSFADRNNEQFF
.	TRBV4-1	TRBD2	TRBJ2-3	TGCGCCAACAGCCAAGCCCCTAGCGGGACTCCAGATACGCAGTATTTT	CANSQAPSGTPDTQYF